These 18 T cell receptor beta chains were sequenced from one sample in a study of T cell responses to AZD1222 COVID-19 vaccine. Using immunoSEQ multiplex PCR, the repertoire was profiled, and TCRdb retains in-frame clones only, with some absent. Of about 120,000 clones in the sample, roughly 90% were seen once. The sequences come from peripheral blood, collected on day 0 of AZD1222 vaccination. These receptors were obtained from an adult in good health.

The rearrangement links TRBV19 to TRBJ1-1, with D unclear. V was shortened by 2 bases and J by 7 bases, with 11 bases between the two germline ends. Germline assignment: CDR1 LNHDA and CDR2 SQIVND (reference sequence). This CDR3 is 13 amino acids long. CDR3 loop: CASSIRGTGEAFF. CDR3 bases: TGTGCCAGTAGTATACGGGGAACCGGTGAAGCTTTCTTT.

This clone occurred once. The chain joins TRBV28 to TRBJ1-5; 8 nucleotides match TRBD1. In germline, CDR1 is MDHEN, CDR2 SYDVKM. The J segment lost 0 bases and the V segment lost 5 bases, leaving 15 bases of the junction unmatched. CDR3 size: 19 residues. The CDR3 DNA sequence: TGTGCCAGCAGTACCGACAGGGGTTGGGAGACTTATAGCAATCAGCCCCAGCATTTT. Translating it yields CASSTDRGWETYSNQPQHF.

J is TRBJ2-7 and V is TRBV3-1 (or the pseudogene TRBV3-2); possible D gene TRBD1, 6 bases. The V gene's germline CDR1 is LGHDT and CDR2 YNNKEL (reference sequence). The CDR3 is 15 amino acids. Trimming took 1 base from V and 2 from J, leaving 12 bases between them. CDR3 in amino acids: CASSQGTDVPYEQYF. In DNA form, the CDR3 reads TGTGCCAGCAGCCAAGGGACAGACGTCCCCTACGAGCAGTACTTC.

The J gene is TRBJ1-1, the V gene TRBV9, with unresolved D. From germline, CDR1 is SGDLS and CDR2 YYNGEE. V was pared by 1 base and J by 1 base, with 14 bases between. The CDR3 is made up of 16 amino acids. CDR3 nucleotide sequence: TGTGCCAGCAGCGTAAGTCCCGGCAGGTCGAACACTGAAGCTTTCTTT. This translates into CASSVSPGRSNTEAFF.

This chain links TRBV19 with TRBJ1-1; possibly TRBD1 for D (5 bases). Per the germline V gene, CDR1 is LNHDA and CDR2 is SQIVND (reference sequence). Between the trimmed V and J ends, which lost 10 bases and 2 bases, there was a span of 14 bases. The CDR3 is 13 residues long. In DNA, the CDR3 is TGTGCCACCACCAATGGGGGAAACACTGAAGCTTTCTTT. As protein: CATTNGGNTEAFF.

The CDR3 DNA is TGTGCCAGCAGCCGTCTGGGCTACGAGCAGTACTTC. Translation gives CASSRLGYEQYF. The chain joins TRBV2 to TRBJ2-7, with D uncertain. The CDR3 length is 12 residues. The V end was cut by 6 bases, the J end by 3 bases, with 9 bases between. Germline V gene sequence: CDR1 SNHLY, CDR2 FYNNEI. Drawing the rest from reference TRBV2 and TRBJ2-7, the complete variable domain is EPEVTQTPSHQVTQMGQEVILRCVPISNHLYFYWYRQILGQKVEFLVSFYNNEISEKSEIFDDQFSVERPDGSNFTLKIRSTKLEDSAMYFCASSRLGYEQYFGPGTRLTVT.

The V and J genes are TRBV9 and TRBJ1-2; D not resolved. Trimming removed 4 bases from V and 4 bases from J, with 14 bases in between. Germline lookup yields CDR1 SGDLS and CDR2 YYNGEE. CDR3 length: 14 amino acids. CDR3 nucleotides: TGTGCCAGCAGCCCCAGAGTCAGCCCCTATGGCTACACCTTC. Its protein product is CASSPRVSPYGYTF.

The V gene is TRBV11-2, the J gene TRBJ1-3; unclear D gene. Germline lookup yields CDR1 SGHAT and CDR2 FQNNGV. This CDR3 comprises 14 residues. Trimming pared 1 base from V and 4 bases from J, leaving 8 bases between. CDR3 residues: CASSLVRSGNTIYF. The CDR3 coding sequence is TGTGCCAGCAGCTTAGTACGGTCCGGAAACACCATATATTTT.

Only a few counts were recorded for this clone. The J gene is TRBJ1-5, the V gene TRBV7-4; 9 bases are a match to TRBD1. After removal of 5 bases from V and 7 bases from J, the junction contained 15 bases not matched to a gene. Germline loops: CDR1 SGHVT, CDR2 SQSDAQ. The CDR3 sequence is 17 residues long. In DNA, the CDR3 is TGTGCCAGCAGCGCAATGGCCGGGACAGGGTCCGACCAGCCCCAGCATTTT. Amino acids: CASSAMAGTGSDQPQHF.

V is TRBV5-8 and J is TRBJ2-5; D unresolved. The CDR3 is made up of 14 amino acids. In germline, CDR1 is SGHTS, CDR2 YDEGEE. V was pared by 0 bases and J by 3 bases, with 9 bases between. This chain's CDR3 is CASSLVPRKETQYF. For the CDR3, the DNA is TGTGCCAGCAGCTTGGTTCCCAGAAAAGAGACCCAGTACTTC.

This sequence joins TRBV15 and TRBJ1-2; no definite D call. V gave up 1 base and J gave up 2 bases, with 8 bases separating them. The V gene's germline CDR1 is LNHNV and CDR2 YYDKDF (reference sequence). The CDR3 length is 14 residues. Here the CDR3 reads CATSRARENYGYTF. DNA for the CDR3: TGTGCCACCAGCAGAGCTCGTGAAAACTATGGCTACACCTTC.

The rearrangement links TRBV12-3 or TRBV12-4 to TRBJ2-1; D remains unclear. The CDR3 covers 11 residues. Trimming removed 8 bases from V and 6 bases from J, with 8 bases in between. In DNA form, the CDR3 reads TGTGCCAGCGCGCCGGGCAATGAGCAGTTCTTC. This codes for CASAPGNEQFF.

The gene calls are TRBV24-1 and TRBJ2-1; D perhaps matches TRBD2 (6 bases). Per the germline V gene, CDR1 is KGHDR and CDR2 is SFDVKD. This CDR3 is built from 12 residues. V lost 8 bases and J lost 4, with 8 bases in between. The DNA for the CDR3 is TGTGCCACCAACGGGGGATACAATGAGCAGTTCTTC. Residues: CATNGGYNEQFF.

The chain is built from TRBV6-4 and TRBJ2-2; TRBD1 or TRBD2 may be the D gene (6 bases each). Germline V gene lookup returns CDR1 MRHNA and CDR2 SNTAGT. V lost 3 bases and J lost 4, with 9 bases in between. The CDR3 runs 14 residues. The CDR3 bases are TGTGCCAGCAGTGAACAGGGAGGCACCGGGGAGCTGTTTTTT. This sequence encodes CASSEQGGTGELFF.

The chain joins TRBV15 to TRBJ1-2, with D possibly TRBD1 on 5 matching bases. The V end was cut by 4 bases, the J end by 2 bases, with 8 bases between. The CDR3 runs to 13 residues. Germline V gives CDR1 LNHNV, CDR2 YYDKDF (reference sequence). The DNA of the CDR3 is TGTGCCACCAGCATCGACAGAAACTATGGCTACACCTTC. It yields the protein CATSIDRNYGYTF.

The chain links TRBV24-1 to TRBJ1-2, with no clear D. Trimming took 5 bases from V and 3 from J, leaving 9 bases between them. Germline CDR1 KGHDR, CDR2 SFDVKD. This CDR3 is 13 amino acids long. The CDR3 reads CATSGGSDYGYTF. The CDR3 DNA sequence: TGTGCCACCAGTGGAGGCAGTGACTATGGCTACACCTTC.

This clone was seen once. The chain uses TRBV2 and TRBJ2-5; D gene unclear. Germline V gene sequence: CDR1 SNHLY, CDR2 FYNNEI. This CDR3 has 15 residues. Trimming shortened V by 0 bases and J by 4 bases, and 12 bases separated the two germline ends. The chain's CDR3 is CASSEAFRLRETQYF. In DNA form, the CDR3 reads TGTGCCAGCAGTGAAGCGTTCCGGCTTCGAGAGACCCAGTACTTC.

The gene calls are TRBV19 and TRBJ2-2, with TRBD1 matching over 8 bases. Per the germline V gene, CDR1 is LNHDA and CDR2 is SQIVND (reference sequence). CDR3 length: 16 residues. Trimming at V came to 6 bases and at J to 0 bases, leaving 6 bases not matched to a gene. In nucleotides, the CDR3 is TGTGCCAGTAGCACAGACAGGGGCACGAACACCGGGGAGCTGTTTTTT. Translating gives CASSTDRGTNTGELFF.